This T cell receptor (beta chain) was retrieved from a study of blood T cell repertoires in COVID-19. The data were produced by immunoSEQ multiplex PCR, yet TCRdb's version contains in-frame clones alone and is incomplete. Altogether more than 110,000 clones are present, about 81% being singletons, with the ten largest covering about 4.2%. Germline CDR1 and CDR2: SGHRS and YFSETQ. V shed 4 bases and J 7 bases; nucleotides not matched to a gene: 9. This CDR3 contains 15 residues. The source material was peripheral blood. V and J are TRBV5-1 and TRBJ1-4, with TRBD1 matching 8 bases. The source of this sequence is a woman aged 80 or over with acute or convalescent COVID-19. CDR3 sequence (DNA): TGCGCCAGCAGCCCGATGACAGGGGAGGGTGAAAAACTGTTTTTT. Translation gives CASSPMTGEGEKLFF.